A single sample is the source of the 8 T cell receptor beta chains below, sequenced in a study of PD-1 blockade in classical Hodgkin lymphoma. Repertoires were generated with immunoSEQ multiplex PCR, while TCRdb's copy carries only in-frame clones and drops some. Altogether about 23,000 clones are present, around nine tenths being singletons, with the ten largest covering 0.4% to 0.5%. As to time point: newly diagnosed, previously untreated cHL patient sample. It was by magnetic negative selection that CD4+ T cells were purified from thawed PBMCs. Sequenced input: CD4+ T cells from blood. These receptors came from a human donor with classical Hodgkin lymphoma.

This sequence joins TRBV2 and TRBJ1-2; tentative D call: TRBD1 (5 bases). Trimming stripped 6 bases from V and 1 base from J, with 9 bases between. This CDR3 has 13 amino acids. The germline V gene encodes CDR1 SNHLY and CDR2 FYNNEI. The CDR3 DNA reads TGTGCCAGCAGGCGGGACTTTAACTATGGCTACACCTTC. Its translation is CASRRDFNYGYTF.

The CDR3: CASSELGGSYEQYF. The CDR3 nucleotides are TGTGCCAGCAGTGAATTAGGGGGCTCCTACGAGCAGTACTTC. This rearrangement joins TRBV25-1 to TRBJ2-7; maybe TRBD1 (6 bases). This CDR3 is 14 amino acids long. Germline CDR1 is MGHDK and CDR2 is SYGVNS. Trimming stripped 1 base from V and 0 bases from J, with 7 bases between.

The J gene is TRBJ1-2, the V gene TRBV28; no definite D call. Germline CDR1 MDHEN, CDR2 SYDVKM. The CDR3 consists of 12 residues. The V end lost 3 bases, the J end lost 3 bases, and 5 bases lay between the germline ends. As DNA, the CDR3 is TGTGCCAGCAGTTTTTACGACTATGGCTACACCTTC. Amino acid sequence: CASSFYDYGYTF.

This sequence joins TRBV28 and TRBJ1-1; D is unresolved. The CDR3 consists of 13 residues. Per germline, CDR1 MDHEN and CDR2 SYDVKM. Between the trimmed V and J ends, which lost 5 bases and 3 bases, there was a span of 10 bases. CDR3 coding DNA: TGTGCCAGCAGTAGGCATGGGGACACTGAAGCTTTCTTT. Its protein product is CASSRHGDTEAFF.

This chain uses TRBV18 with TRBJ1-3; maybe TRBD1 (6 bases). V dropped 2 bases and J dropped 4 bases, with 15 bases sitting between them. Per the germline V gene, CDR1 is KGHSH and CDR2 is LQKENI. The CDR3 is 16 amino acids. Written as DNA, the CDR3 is TGTGCCAGCTCACCAAGGGCACAGGGATCGGGAAACACCATATATTTT. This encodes CASSPRAQGSGNTIYF.

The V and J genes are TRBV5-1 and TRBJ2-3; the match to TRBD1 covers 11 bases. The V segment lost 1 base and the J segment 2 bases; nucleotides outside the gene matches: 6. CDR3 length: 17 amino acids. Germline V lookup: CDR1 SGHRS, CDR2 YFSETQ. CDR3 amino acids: CASSLPGQGGSTDTQYF. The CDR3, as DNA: TGCGCCAGCAGCTTGCCGGGACAGGGGGGATCCACAGATACGCAGTATTTT.

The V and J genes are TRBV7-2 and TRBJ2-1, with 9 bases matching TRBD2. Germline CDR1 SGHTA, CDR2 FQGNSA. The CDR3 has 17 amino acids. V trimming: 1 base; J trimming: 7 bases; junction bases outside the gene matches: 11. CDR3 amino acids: CASSLGAGSGGRNEQFF. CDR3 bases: TGTGCCAGCAGCTTAGGGGCTGGGAGCGGGGGGAGGAATGAGCAGTTCTTC.

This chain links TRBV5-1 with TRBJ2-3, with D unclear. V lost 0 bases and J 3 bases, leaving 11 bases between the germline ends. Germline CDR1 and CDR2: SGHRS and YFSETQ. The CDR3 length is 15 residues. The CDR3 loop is CASSLGRLGTDTQYF. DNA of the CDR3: TGCGCCAGCAGCTTGGGGAGATTGGGAACAGATACGCAGTATTTT.